This T cell receptor (beta chain) stems from a study of naive and memory T cell subsets. General observations from the study: Especially in CD8 cells, naive repertoires contained a few larger clonotypes, possibly CD45RA-re-expressing memory cells.

This clonotype showed up just a few times. As yet, its antigen is unknown. Two oligonucleotides, mixed equimolar, formed the beta constant-region primer covering TRBC1 and TRBC2. Four rounds of PCR amplified the ligated cDNA using nested alpha and beta constant-region primers plus SP2. TCRdb passed the UMI-ligation and nested PCR reads through MiXCR, listing each CDR3 protein once. The data contain 120,000 to 150,000 distinct CDR3 sequences, approximately 21% of them singletons. Germline assignment: CDR1 MNHEY and CDR2 SMNVEV (reference sequence). Between the trimmed V and J ends, which lost 5 bases and 4 bases, there was a span of 12 bases. This CDR3 region has 14 residues. CMV status came from CD4+ IFNgamma after overnight CMV lysate stimulation.

The receptor was derived from a human donor in good health. Material: naive CD8+ T cells from blood. The chain employs TRBV27 and TRBJ2-1, with D possibly matching TRBD2 (5 bases). For the CDR3, the DNA is TGTGCCAGCAGTCGCGGAGGAACTTACAATGAGCAGTTCTTC. Translated: CASSRGGTYNEQFF.